Below are 8 T cell receptor beta chains sequenced from a single sample in a study of blood T cell repertoires in COVID-19. Clones were read by immunoSEQ multiplex PCR, and TCRdb kept only the in-frame ones, dropping some. This sample has approximately 200,000 clones, with roughly nine tenths found just once. The sample consisted of PBMCs or T cells enriched from blood (not recorded which). These receptors originate from a woman in her twenties or thirties who had recovered from COVID-19.

The gene calls are TRBV9 and TRBJ1-1, with a tentative D call TRBD1 (6 bases). Germline assignment: CDR1 SGDLS and CDR2 YYNGEE. V dropped 0 bases and J dropped 1 base, with 7 bases sitting between them. The CDR3 has 14 amino acids. In DNA form, the CDR3 reads TGTGCCAGCAGCGTAGACAGGGCGAACACTGAAGCTTTCTTT. It yields the protein CASSVDRANTEAFF.

This clone was counted between two and nine times. The chain couples TRBV2 to TRBJ2-2, with D maybe TRBD2 (5 bases). V lost 6 bases and J lost 5, with 13 bases in between. The CDR3 is made up of 14 amino acids. Germline CDR1 and CDR2: SNHLY and FYNNEI. The CDR3 bases are TGTGCCAGCAGCCCCCTCGGCGGGACCGGGGAGCTGTTTTTT. This codes for CASSPLGGTGELFF.

The genes are TRBV11-3 and TRBJ1-1; D not resolved. V lost 5 bases to trimming and J lost 1 base, with 17 bases between them. The CDR3 has 16 residues. CDR1 and CDR2 (germline): SGHNT, YENEEA. The DNA for the CDR3 is TGTGCCAGCAGCGACGCGTTGGATTGGAGGAACACTGAAGCTTTCTTT. This encodes CASSDALDWRNTEAFF.

The gene calls are TRBV19 and TRBJ2-3; TRBD2 matches at 13 bases. Germline V lookup: CDR1 LNHDA, CDR2 SQIVND (reference sequence). Trimming cost V 5 bases and J 4 bases; bases outside gene matches: 6. CDR3 length equals 16 residues. The CDR3 region is CASSGGLAGAADTQYF. CDR3 sequence (DNA): TGTGCCAGTAGTGGAGGACTAGCGGGAGCCGCAGATACGCAGTATTTT.

This clone was seen more than once but under ten times. This rearrangement joins TRBV7-9 to TRBJ1-2, with D unresolved. The CDR3 sequence is 16 residues long. V was cut by 0 bases and J by 6 bases, with 17 bases left in between. Germline-derived CDR1 and CDR2 are SEHNR and FQNEAQ (reference sequence). CDR3: CASSLARRGAEDGYTF. CDR3 sequence (DNA): TGTGCCAGCAGCTTAGCGCGTCGGGGAGCGGAGGATGGCTACACCTTC. The full variable domain, in which reference TRBV7-9 and TRBJ1-2 provide the parts outside the CDR3, is DTGVSQNPRHKITKRGQNVTFRCDPISEHNRLYWYRQTLGQGPEFLTYFQNEAQLEKSRLLSDRFSAERPKGSFSTLEIQRTEQGDSAMYLCASSLARRGAEDGYTFGSGTRLTVV.

V is TRBV28 and J is TRBJ1-5; D gene ambiguous. Germline V CDR1 and CDR2: MDHEN, SYDVKM. Trimming removed 5 bases from V and 3 bases from J, with 14 bases in between. The CDR3 runs 15 residues. CDR3 region: CASSRLLPANQPQHF. CDR3 sequence (DNA): TGTGCCAGCAGTCGACTGCTACCCGCCAATCAGCCCCAGCATTTT.

About this clone itself: At the DNA level, this CDR3 is encoded by other sequences in the same sample as well. The chain uses TRBV19 and TRBJ1-2; D is ambiguous. CDR1 is LNHDA, CDR2 SQIVND, per germline (reference sequence). CDR3 length equals 12 residues. The ends were cut back, 3 bases at V and 0 bases at J, with 2 bases in the middle. CDR3 in amino acids: CASSISNYGYTF. The CDR3 DNA reads as TGTGCCAGTAGTATCTCTAACTATGGCTACACCTTC.

V usage is TRBV7-3 and J usage is TRBJ2-1, with 7 bases identical to TRBD1. Germline V gene lookup returns CDR1 SGHTA and CDR2 FQGTGA. V trimming: 6 bases; J trimming: 1 base; junction bases outside the gene matches: 6. The CDR3 is made up of 15 amino acids. The CDR3 DNA sequence: TGTGCCAGCAGTCCCGGGACAGCATCCTACAATGAGCAGTTCTTC. Translation: CASSPGTASYNEQFF.